This TCR beta chain originates from a study of CD8 T cells in ankylosing spondylitis. TCRdb processed the 5' RACE reads anew with MiXCR; each CDR3 protein has one entry. Of about 360,000 distinct CDR3 sequences listed, 20% are singletons. The CDR3 runs to 14 residues. Deletions cut 5 bases from V and 3 bases from J, with 14 bases between. Germline assignment: CDR1 DFQATT and CDR2 SNEGSKA (reference sequence). The sequence was obtained from a male donor with ankylosing spondylitis or in good health (not recorded which). Sequencing was done on a sample of blood, either unsorted or a sorted T cell fraction (not recorded which). This sequence joins TRBV20-1 and TRBJ2-1; D not resolved. Here the CDR3 DNA reads TGCAGTGCTGCGTTGGGCAGTGACTACAATGAGCAGTTCTTC. Translation gives CSAALGSDYNEQFF.